The clone carrying this T cell receptor (beta chain) appeared a few times. Its antigen remains unknown. Germline CDR1 is SGHNT and CDR2 is YYREEE (reference sequence). The CDR3 spans 14 residues. J was trimmed by 2 bases and V by 7 bases; bases with no gene match: 6. The data were taken from a study of molecular identifiers for immune sequencing clone quantification. Study findings and constraints: Identical TCR molecules can share a barcode, and this sharing could underestimate highly expanded clone sizes.

It was from around 18,000 to 910,000 sorted cells, with 10%, 30% or 50% RNA, that naive CD8 libraries came. Preparation methods for the bulk TCR libraries were those previously described, with listed TCR primers. TCRdb processed the PCR reads anew with MiXCR; each CDR3 protein has one entry. The data show about 640,000 distinct CDR3 sequences, with just under 20% seen just once and 0.75% to 0.95% held by the top ten. Sequencing was done on a sample of naive CD8+ T cells from blood, with Jurkat cell RNA spiked in. Subset noted: FACS-sorted CD8+CD4-CCR7+CD45RA+ naive T cells. The genes are TRBV5-4 and TRBJ2-5, with 9 bases identical to TRBD1. The TCR comes from a human donor in good health. Some libraries in this study had Jurkat cell RNA spiked in. The CDR3 reads CASGTGGGQETQYF. The CDR3 bases are TGTGCCAGCGGAACAGGGGGCGGGCAAGAGACCCAGTACTTC.